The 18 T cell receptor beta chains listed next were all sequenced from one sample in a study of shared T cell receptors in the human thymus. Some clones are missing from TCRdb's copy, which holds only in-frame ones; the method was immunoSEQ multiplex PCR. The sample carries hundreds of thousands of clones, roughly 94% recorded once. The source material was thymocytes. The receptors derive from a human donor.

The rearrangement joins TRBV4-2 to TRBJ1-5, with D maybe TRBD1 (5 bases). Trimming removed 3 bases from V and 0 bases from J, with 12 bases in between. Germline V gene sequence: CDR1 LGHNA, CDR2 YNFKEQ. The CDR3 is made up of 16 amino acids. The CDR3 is CASSQGTGGSNQPQHF. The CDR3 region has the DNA TGTGCCAGCAGCCAGGGGACCGGAGGTAGCAATCAGCCCCAGCATTTT.

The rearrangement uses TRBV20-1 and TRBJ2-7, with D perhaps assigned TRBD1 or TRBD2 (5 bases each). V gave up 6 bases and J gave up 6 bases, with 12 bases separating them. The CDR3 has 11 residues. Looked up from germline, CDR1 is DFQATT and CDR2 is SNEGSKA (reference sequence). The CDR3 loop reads CSAEGRVEQYF. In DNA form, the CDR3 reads TGCAGTGCCGAGGGCAGGGTCGAGCAGTACTTC.

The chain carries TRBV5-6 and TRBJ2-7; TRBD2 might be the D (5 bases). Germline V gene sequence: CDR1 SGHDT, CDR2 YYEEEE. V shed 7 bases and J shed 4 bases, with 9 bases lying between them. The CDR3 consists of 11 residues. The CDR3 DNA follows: TGTGCCAGCCGCGGACTTTACGAGCAGTACTTC. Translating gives CASRGLYEQYF.

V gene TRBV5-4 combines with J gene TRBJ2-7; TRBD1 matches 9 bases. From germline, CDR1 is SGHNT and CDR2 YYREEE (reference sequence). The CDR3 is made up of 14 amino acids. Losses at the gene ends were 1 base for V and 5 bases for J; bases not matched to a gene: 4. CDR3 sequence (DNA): TGTGCCAGCAGCTTGAGGGGACAGGGCCACGAGCAGTACTTC. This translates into CASSLRGQGHEQYF.

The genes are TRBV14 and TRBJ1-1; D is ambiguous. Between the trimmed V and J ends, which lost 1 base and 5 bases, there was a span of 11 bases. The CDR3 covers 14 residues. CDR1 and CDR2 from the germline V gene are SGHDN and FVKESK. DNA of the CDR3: TGTGCCAGCAGCCAAGGTCCATTGAGAACTGAAGCTTTCTTT. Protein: CASSQGPLRTEAFF.

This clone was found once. CDR3 protein: CASSDRRDTDTQYF. In nucleotides, the CDR3 is TGTGCCAGCAGTGATCGGCGGGACACAGATACGCAGTATTTT. This chain uses TRBV6-1 with TRBJ2-3, with a tentative D call TRBD2 (6 bases). CDR3 length equals 14 residues. V dropped 3 bases and J dropped 2 bases, with 9 bases sitting between them. Germline V lookup: CDR1 MNHNS, CDR2 SASEGT.

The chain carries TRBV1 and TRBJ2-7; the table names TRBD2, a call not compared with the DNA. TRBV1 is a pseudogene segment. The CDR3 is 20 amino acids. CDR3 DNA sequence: TGCACCAGCAGCCAAGTGGGTACCGGACTAGTGTTAAACCTTGATTACGAGCAGTACTTC. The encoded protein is CTSSQVGTGLVLNLDYEQYF.

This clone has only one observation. The CDR3 nucleotides read TGCGCCAGCAGCCAACCCCGGAGAGGGGGCGCCGGTGAAGCTTTCTTT. Translating it yields CASSQPRRGGAGEAFF. The rearrangement uses TRBV4-1 and TRBJ1-1, with 7 bases fitting TRBD1. The germline V gene has CDR1 MGHRA and CDR2 YSYEKL. The CDR3 extends over 16 amino acids. With 2 bases clipped from V and 7 bases from J, the junction kept 13 bases outside the gene matches.

The CDR3: CASSWPLNNGYTF. The CDR3 bases are TGTGCCAGCAGTTGGCCCCTAAATAATGGCTACACCTTC. The V and J genes are TRBV28 and TRBJ1-2; D gene uncertain. Germline lookup yields CDR1 MDHEN and CDR2 SYDVKM. This CDR3 has 13 amino acids. The germline V and J ends were trimmed by 4 bases and 6 bases, with 12 bases remaining between them.

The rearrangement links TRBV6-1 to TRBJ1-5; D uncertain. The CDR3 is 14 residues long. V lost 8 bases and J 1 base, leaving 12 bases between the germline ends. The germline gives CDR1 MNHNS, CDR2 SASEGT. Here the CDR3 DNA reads TGTGCCAGCGCCATCTCTGGGAGCAATCAGCCCCAGCATTTT. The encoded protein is CASAISGSNQPQHF.

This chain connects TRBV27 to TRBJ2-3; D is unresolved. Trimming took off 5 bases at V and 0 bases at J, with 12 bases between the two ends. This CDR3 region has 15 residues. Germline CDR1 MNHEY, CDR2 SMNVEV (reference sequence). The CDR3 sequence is CASSPRPPSTDTQYF. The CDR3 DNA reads TGTGCCAGCAGTCCCCGACCTCCTAGCACAGATACGCAGTATTTT.

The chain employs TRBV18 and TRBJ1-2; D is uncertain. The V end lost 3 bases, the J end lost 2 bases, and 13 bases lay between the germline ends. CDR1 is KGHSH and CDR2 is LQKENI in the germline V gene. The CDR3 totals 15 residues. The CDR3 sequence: CASSPGVEINYGYTF. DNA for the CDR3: TGTGCCAGCTCACCGGGAGTCGAAATAAACTATGGCTACACCTTC.

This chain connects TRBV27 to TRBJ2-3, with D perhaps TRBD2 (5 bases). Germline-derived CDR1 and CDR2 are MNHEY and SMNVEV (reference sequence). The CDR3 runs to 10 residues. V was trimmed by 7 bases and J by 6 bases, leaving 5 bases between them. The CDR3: CASTGDTQYF. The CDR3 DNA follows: TGTGCCAGCACGGGGGATACGCAGTATTTT.

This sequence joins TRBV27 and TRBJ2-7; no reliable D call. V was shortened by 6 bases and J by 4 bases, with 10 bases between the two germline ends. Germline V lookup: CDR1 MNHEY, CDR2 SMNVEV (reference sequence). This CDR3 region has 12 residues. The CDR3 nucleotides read TGTGCCAGCAGGTCAGTAGAATACGAGCAGTACTTC. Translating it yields CASRSVEYEQYF.

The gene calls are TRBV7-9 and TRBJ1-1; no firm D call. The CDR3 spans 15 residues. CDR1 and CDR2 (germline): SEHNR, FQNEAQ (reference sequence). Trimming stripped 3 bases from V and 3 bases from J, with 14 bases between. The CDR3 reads CASSFREGRDTEAFF. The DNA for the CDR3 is TGTGCCAGCAGCTTTCGGGAGGGAAGGGACACTGAAGCTTTCTTT. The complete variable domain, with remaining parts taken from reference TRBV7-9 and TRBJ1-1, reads DTGVSQNPRHKITKRGQNVTFRCDPISEHNRLYWYRQTLGQGPEFLTYFQNEAQLEKSRLLSDRFSAERPKGSFSTLEIQRTEQGDSAMYLCASSFREGRDTEAFFGQGTRLTVV.

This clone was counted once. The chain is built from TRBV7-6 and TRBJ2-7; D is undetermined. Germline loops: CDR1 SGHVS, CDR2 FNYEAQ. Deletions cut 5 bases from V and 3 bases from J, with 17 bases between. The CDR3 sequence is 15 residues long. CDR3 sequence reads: CASSKGEARNYEQYF. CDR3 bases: TGTGCCAGCAGCAAGGGCGAGGCGAGAAACTACGAGCAGTACTTC.

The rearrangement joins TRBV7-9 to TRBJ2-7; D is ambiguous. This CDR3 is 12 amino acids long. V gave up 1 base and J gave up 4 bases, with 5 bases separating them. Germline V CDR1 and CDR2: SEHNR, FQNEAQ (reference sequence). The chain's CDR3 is CASSLDYYEQYF. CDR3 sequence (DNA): TGTGCCAGCAGCTTAGACTATTACGAGCAGTACTTC.

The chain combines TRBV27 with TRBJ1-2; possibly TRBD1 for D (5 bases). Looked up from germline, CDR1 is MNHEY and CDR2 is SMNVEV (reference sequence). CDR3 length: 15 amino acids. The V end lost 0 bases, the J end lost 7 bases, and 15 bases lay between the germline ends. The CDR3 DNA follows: TGTGCCAGCAGTTTATCTTTTGGGGACTCATCTGGCTACACCTTC. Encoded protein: CASSLSFGDSSGYTF.